One sample yielded the 5 T cell receptor beta chains listed below, sequenced in a study of response to subunit inactivated influenza vaccine (dated by TCRdb to about 2018). The method behind the library was RT-PCR. This sample was sequenced with an Illumina HiSeq 2500. The public reads were reanalyzed by TCRdb: fastp trimming at Q25, MiXCR alignment, in-frame beta chains only. Identical CDR3 protein sequences are pooled into one entry, listed with their most common genes and DNA. Counted in this sample were 750,000 to 850,000 distinct CDR3 sequences; around 18% of them appeared once. The top ten constitute approximately 11% of the sample. The material was PBMCs from blood, obtained 4 to 6 days after vaccination. These receptors came from a man aged 45-65 years who received an inactivated influenza vaccine. Donor details come from another sample of the same person, matched by shared clones.

There are a few counts of this clonotype. This chain connects TRBV6-2 or TRBV6-3 to TRBJ2-7; no reliable D call. The CDR3 has 14 residues. V gave up 7 bases and J gave up 4 bases, with 17 bases separating them. Looked up from germline, CDR1 is MNHEY and CDR2 is SVGEGT. The CDR3 here is CASKQRGVLYEQYF. For the CDR3, the DNA is TGTGCCAGCAAGCAACGCGGTGTTTTATACGAGCAGTACTTC.

This clonotype was seen more than once but under ten times. The V call is TRBV12-3 or TRBV12-4, the J call TRBJ2-5; D might be TRBD2 (6 bases). Trimming left V 4 bases short and J 9 bases short, with 21 bases between. The CDR3 runs 15 residues. CDR3 coding DNA: TGTGCCAGCAGTTCTCGGGAGCGCCATTCATCAGCCCAGTACTTC. This translates into CASSSRERHSSAQYF.

This clonotype was seen more than once but under ten times. In DNA form, the CDR3 reads TGCAGTGCTAGAGAGGGGGCAGGGAAGGGGCATCCAAACACCGGGGAGCTGTTTTTT. This gives the protein CSAREGAGKGHPNTGELFF. The chain combines TRBV20-1 with TRBJ2-2; a possible D gene is TRBD1 (6 bases). The ends were cut back, 0 bases at V and 2 bases at J, with 22 bases in the middle. This CDR3 has 19 amino acids. Germline lookup yields CDR1 DFQATT and CDR2 SNEGSKA (reference sequence).

With regard to this clonotype: A much larger clone differs from this one at a single base, so this may be a read error. The chain employs TRBV12-3 or TRBV12-4 and TRBJ2-7, with D unclear. Trimming took off 3 bases at V and 1 base at J, with 7 bases between the two ends. There are 13 residues in the CDR3. The CDR3 loop is CASSFVTSYEQYF. The CDR3 DNA follows: TGTGCCAGCAGTTTCGTGACATCCTACGAGCAGTACTTC.

This clonotype came up a few times. The V and J genes are TRBV5-6 and TRBJ2-3; D may be TRBD1 (6 bases). The germline V gene has CDR1 SGHDT and CDR2 YYEEEE. CDR3 length: 15 amino acids. V lost 1 base, J lost 3 bases, and 12 bases lay in between. The CDR3 sequence is CASSLRQGITDTQYF. The CDR3 DNA sequence: TGTGCCAGCAGCTTGAGGCAGGGGATAACAGATACGCAGTATTTT.